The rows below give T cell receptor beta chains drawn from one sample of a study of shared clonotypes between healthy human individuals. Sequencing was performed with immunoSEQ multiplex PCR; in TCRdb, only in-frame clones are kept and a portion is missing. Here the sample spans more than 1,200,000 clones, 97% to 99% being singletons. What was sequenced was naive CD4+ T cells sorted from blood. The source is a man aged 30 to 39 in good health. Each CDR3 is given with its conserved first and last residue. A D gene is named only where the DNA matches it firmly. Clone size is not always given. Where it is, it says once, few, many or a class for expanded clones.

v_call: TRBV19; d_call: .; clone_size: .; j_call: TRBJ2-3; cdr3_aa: CASRDVTDTQYF; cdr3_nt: TGTGCCAGTAGGGATGTCACAGATACGCAGTATTTT
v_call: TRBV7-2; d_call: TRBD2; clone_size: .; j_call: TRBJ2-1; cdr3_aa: CASSLVEGLAGGFYNEQFF; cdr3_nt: TGTGCCAGCAGCTTAGTAGAGGGTCTAGCGGGAGGCTTTTACAATGAGCAGTTCTTC
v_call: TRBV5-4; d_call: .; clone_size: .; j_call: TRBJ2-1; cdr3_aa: CASSRGAGDYNEQFF; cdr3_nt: TGTGCCAGCTCCCGGGGGGCGGGAGACTACAATGAGCAGTTCTTC
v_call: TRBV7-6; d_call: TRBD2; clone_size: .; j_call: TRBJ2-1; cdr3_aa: CASSLLAGGPHEQFF; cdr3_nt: TGTGCCAGCAGCTTACTAGCGGGAGGGCCTCATGAGCAGTTCTTC
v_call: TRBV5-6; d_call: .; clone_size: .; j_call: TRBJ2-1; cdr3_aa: CASSLFRPGTSTGNEQFF; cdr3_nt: TGTGCCAGCAGCTTATTCCGACCCGGGACATCGACGGGCAATGAGCAGTTCTTC
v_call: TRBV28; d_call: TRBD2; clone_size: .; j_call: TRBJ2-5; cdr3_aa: CASRPGGLRETQYF; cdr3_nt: TGTGCCAGCAGGCCGGGAGGCCTTAGGGAGACCCAGTACTTC
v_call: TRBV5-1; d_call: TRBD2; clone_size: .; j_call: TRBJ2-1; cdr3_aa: CASCFDPGGTNEQFF; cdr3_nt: TGCGCCAGCTGCTTCGATCCGGGGGGTACCAATGAGCAGTTCTTC
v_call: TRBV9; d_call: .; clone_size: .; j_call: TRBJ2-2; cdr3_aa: CASSEVLGVDTGELFF; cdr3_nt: TGTGCCAGCAGCGAGGTCTTAGGCGTGGACACCGGGGAGCTGTTTTTT
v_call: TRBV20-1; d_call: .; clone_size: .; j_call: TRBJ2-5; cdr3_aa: CSARVAGTQYF; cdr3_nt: TGCAGTGCTAGAGTGGCGGGGACCCAGTACTTC
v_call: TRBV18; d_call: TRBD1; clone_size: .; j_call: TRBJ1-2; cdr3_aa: CASTQVHGQGAQGYTF; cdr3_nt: TGTGCCAGCACCCAGGTCCACGGACAGGGGGCGCAAGGCTACACCTTC
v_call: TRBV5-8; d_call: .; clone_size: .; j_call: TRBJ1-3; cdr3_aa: CASSLATLSSGNTIYF; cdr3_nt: TGTGCCAGCAGCTTGGCCACTCTCTCATCTGGAAACACCATATATTTT
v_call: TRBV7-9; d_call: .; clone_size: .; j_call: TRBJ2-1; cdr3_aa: CASSHTGLEFNNEQFF; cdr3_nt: TGTGCCAGCAGTCATACGGGATTAGAGTTCAACAATGAGCAGTTCTTC
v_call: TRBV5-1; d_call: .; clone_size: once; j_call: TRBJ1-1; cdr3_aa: CASSYQHENTEAFF; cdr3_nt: TGCGCCAGCAGCTACCAACACGAGAACACTGAAGCTTTCTTT
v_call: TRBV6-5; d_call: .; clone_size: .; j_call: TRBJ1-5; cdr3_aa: CASSNDGENQPQHF; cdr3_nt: TGTGCCAGCAGTAACGACGGCGAGAATCAGCCCCAGCATTTT
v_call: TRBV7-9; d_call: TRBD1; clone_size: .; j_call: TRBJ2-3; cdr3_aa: CASSSRGDTQYF; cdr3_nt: TGTGCCAGCAGCTCCAGGGGGGATACGCAGTATTTT
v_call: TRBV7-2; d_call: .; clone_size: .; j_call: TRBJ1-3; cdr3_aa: CASSPDRFPGNTIYF; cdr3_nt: TGTGCCAGCAGCCCCGACAGGTTCCCTGGAAACACCATATATTTT
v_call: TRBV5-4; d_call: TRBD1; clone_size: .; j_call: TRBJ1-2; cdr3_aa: CASRPDRVVYGYTF; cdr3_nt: TGTGCCAGCAGACCTGACAGGGTGGTCTATGGCTACACCTTC
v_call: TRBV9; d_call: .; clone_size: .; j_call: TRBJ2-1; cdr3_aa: CASSVGSGITYNEQFF; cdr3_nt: TGTGCCAGCAGCGTAGGTAGCGGTATTACCTACAATGAGCAGTTCTTC
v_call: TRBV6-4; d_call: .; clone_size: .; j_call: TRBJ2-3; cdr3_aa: CASSATGRGSTDTQYF; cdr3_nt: TGTGCCAGCAGCGCTACTGGTAGAGGTAGCACAGATACGCAGTATTTT
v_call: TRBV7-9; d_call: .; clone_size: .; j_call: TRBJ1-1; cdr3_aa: CASSSLLGEAFF; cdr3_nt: TGTGCCAGCAGCTCTCTTCTCGGTGAAGCTTTCTTT
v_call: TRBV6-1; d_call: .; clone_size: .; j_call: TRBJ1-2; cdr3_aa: CASSGYSPHGYTF; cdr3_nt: TGTGCCAGCAGTGGTTACTCTCCCCATGGCTACACCTTC
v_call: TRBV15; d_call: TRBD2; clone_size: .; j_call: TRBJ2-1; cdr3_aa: CATSGSSGRLLWDEQFF; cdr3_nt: TGTGCCACCAGCGGGTCTAGCGGGAGGCTTCTATGGGATGAGCAGTTCTTC
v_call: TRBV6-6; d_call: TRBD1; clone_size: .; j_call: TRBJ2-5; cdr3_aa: CASSYSNRGRQGTQYF; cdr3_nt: TGTGCCAGCAGTTACTCTAACAGGGGCCGACAAGGGACCCAGTACTTC
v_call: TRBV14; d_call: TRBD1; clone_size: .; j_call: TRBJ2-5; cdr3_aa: CASSQWTGGEESQETQYF; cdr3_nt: TGTGCCAGCAGCCAATGGACAGGGGGCGAAGAAAGTCAAGAGACCCAGTACTTC
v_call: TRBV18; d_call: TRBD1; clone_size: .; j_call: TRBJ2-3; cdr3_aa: CASSPLGQGIADTQYF; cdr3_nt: TGTGCCAGCTCACCACTCGGACAGGGTATCGCAGATACGCAGTATTTT
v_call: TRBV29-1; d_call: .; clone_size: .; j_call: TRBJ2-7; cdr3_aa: CSVGWGYEQYF; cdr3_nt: TGCAGCGTTGGGTGGGGCTACGAGCAGTACTTC
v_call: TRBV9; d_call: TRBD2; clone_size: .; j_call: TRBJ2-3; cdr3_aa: CASSVEPSGSSDTQYF; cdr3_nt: TGTGCCAGCAGCGTAGAACCAAGCGGGAGTTCAGATACGCAGTATTTT
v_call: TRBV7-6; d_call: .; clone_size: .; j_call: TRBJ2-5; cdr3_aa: CASSLVTRAETQYF; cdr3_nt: TGTGCCAGCAGCTTGGTGACCAGGGCAGAGACCCAGTACTTC
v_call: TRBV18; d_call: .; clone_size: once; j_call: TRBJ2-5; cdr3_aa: CASSLYTTGSGVSETQYF; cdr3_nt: TGTGCCAGCTCACTTTATACGACAGGTTCGGGCGTTTCGGAGACCCAGTACTTC
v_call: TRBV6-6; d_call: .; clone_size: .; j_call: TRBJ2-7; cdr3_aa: CASTDPEGRVGYEQYF; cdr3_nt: TGTGCCAGCACCGATCCCGAGGGGCGCGTTGGATACGAGCAGTACTTC